These 17 T cell receptor beta chains were all obtained from the same sample, sequenced in a study of blood T cell repertoires in COVID-19. The table came from immunoSEQ multiplex PCR; TCRdb's copy has only in-frame clones and leaves some out. This table holds about 160,000 clones, approximately 85% found once. Sample: peripheral blood. All receptors derive from a man aged 55 to 69 with active or convalescent COVID-19.

The chain recombines TRBV20-1 with TRBJ1-2; TRBD1 is a possible D gene (6 bases). The germline V gene encodes CDR1 DFQATT and CDR2 SNEGSKA (reference sequence). The CDR3 extends over 14 amino acids. The ends were cut back, 3 bases at V and 1 base at J, with 12 bases in the middle. The CDR3 protein is CSASVAGVNYGYTF. CDR3 bases: TGCAGTGCTAGTGTGGCAGGGGTTAACTATGGCTACACCTTC.

This rearrangement joins TRBV2 to TRBJ1-5; TRBD1 is a possible D gene (5 bases). The germline gives CDR1 SNHLY, CDR2 FYNNEI. The CDR3 has 14 residues. Trimming took 6 bases from V and 1 from J, leaving 10 bases between them. CDR3 region: CASREGLSNQPQHF. The CDR3 nucleotides are TGTGCCAGCAGGGAGGGGTTGAGCAATCAGCCCCAGCATTTT.

The rearrangement uses TRBV7-2 and TRBJ1-1, with D possibly being TRBD1 (5 bases). Germline lookup yields CDR1 SGHTA and CDR2 FQGNSA. Trimming left V 0 bases short and J 1 base short, with 9 bases between. The CDR3 totals 15 residues. For the CDR3, the DNA is TGTGCCAGCAGCTTAGCCTACAGGAGGAACACTGAAGCTTTCTTT. As protein: CASSLAYRRNTEAFF.

This chain links TRBV29-1 with TRBJ2-1, with 10 nucleotides matching TRBD1. The CDR3 runs to 15 residues. V shed 7 bases and J 9 bases; nucleotides not matched to a gene: 15. Germline CDR1 SQVTM, CDR2 ANQGSEA. The CDR3 here is CSAPIPGQGSGEQFF. DNA for the CDR3: TGCAGCGCACCGATCCCGGGACAGGGGTCTGGTGAGCAGTTCTTC.

This clone has a single count. The V and J genes are TRBV28 and TRBJ2-7; D not certain. Looked up from germline, CDR1 is MDHEN and CDR2 is SYDVKM. V was shortened by 3 bases and J by 3 bases, with 6 bases between the two germline ends. The CDR3 extends over 12 amino acids. The CDR3 loop reads CASSFLNYEQYF. In DNA form, the CDR3 reads TGTGCCAGCAGTTTCCTAAACTACGAGCAGTACTTC.

The V call is TRBV25-1, the J call TRBJ2-1; 7 nucleotides line up with TRBD2. The germline V gene encodes CDR1 MGHDK and CDR2 SYGVNS. The ends lost 4 bases at V and 0 bases at J; junction bases unmatched: 6. The CDR3 is made up of 16 amino acids. The DNA of the CDR3 is TGTGCCAGCAGTGCGCAGGGCGGGAGCTCCTACAATGAGCAGTTCTTC. Residues: CASSAQGGSSYNEQFF.

The chain uses TRBV18 and TRBJ2-1; 8 bases are a match to TRBD1. The V segment lost 0 bases and the J segment 8 bases; nucleotides outside the gene matches: 6. CDR3 length: 15 amino acids. CDR1 KGHSH and CDR2 LQKENI come from the germline V gene. The CDR3 DNA reads TGTGCCAGCTCACCACCCCGGACAGGGAGAGATGAGCAGTTCTTC. Its protein is CASSPPRTGRDEQFF.

The chain has TRBV21-1 and TRBJ2-2; the table calls TRBD2, which could not be checked here. TRBV21-1 is assigned pseudogene status. The CDR3 is 16 amino acids. CDR3 loop: CASPRGGRVNPGELFF. The CDR3 nucleotides read TGTGCCAGCCCAAGGGGAGGGAGGGTTAATCCCGGGGAGCTGTTTTTT.

The chain links TRBV4-1 to TRBJ1-3; the match to TRBD1 covers 8 bases. V gave up 3 bases and J gave up 0 bases; unmatched junction bases: 4. CDR3 length: 16 residues. Germline CDR1 is MGHRA and CDR2 is YSYEKL. CDR3 DNA: TGCGCCAGCAGCCATGTGGACAGGGACTCTGGAAACACCATATATTTT. Translation gives CASSHVDRDSGNTIYF.

V is TRBV7-2 and J is TRBJ2-7, with 8 bases identical to TRBD2. The CDR3 runs to 13 residues. The germline V gene encodes CDR1 SGHTA and CDR2 FQGNSA. With V trimmed by 4 bases and J by 5 bases, 4 bases remained unmatched. The CDR3 is CASSSPGRDEQYF. DNA of the CDR3: TGTGCCAGCAGCTCACCCGGGAGGGACGAGCAGTACTTC. Based on the CDR3 plus reference TRBV7-2 and TRBJ2-7, the full variable domain is GAGVSQSPSNKVTEKGKDVELRCDPISGHTALYWYRQSLGQGLEFLIYFQGNSAPDKSGLPSDRFSAERTGGSVSTLTIQRTQQEDSAVYLCASSSPGRDEQYFGPGTRLTVT.

The V and J genes are TRBV7-9 and TRBJ2-1, with TRBD2 matching over 9 bases. This CDR3 spans 16 amino acids. Per the germline V gene, CDR1 is SEHNR and CDR2 is FQNEAQ (reference sequence). The J segment lost 7 bases and the V segment lost 5 bases, leaving 12 bases of the junction unmatched. The CDR3 bases are TGTGCCAGCAGCACCAATAGCGGGAGAGGTTTAAATGAGCAGTTCTTC. Residues: CASSTNSGRGLNEQFF.

The CDR3 region is CASSPEEGKAYEQYF. CDR3 sequence (DNA): TGTGCCAGCAGCCCTGAGGAGGGCAAAGCCTACGAGCAGTACTTC. The chain has TRBV5-4 and TRBJ2-7; possible D gene TRBD2, 6 bases. The CDR3 has 15 amino acids. From germline, CDR1 is SGHNT and CDR2 YYREEE (reference sequence). The V end was cut by 4 bases, the J end by 2 bases, with 16 bases between.

The chain uses TRBV9 and TRBJ1-4; no reliable D call. CDR1 is SGDLS, CDR2 YYNGEE, per germline. This CDR3 region has 16 residues. V lost 0 bases and J 0 bases, leaving 9 bases between the germline ends. The CDR3 DNA reads TGTGCCAGCAGCGTAGCCGCCGGGACAACTAATGAAAAACTGTTTTTT. Its protein product is CASSVAAGTTNEKLFF.

The rearrangement uses TRBV27 and TRBJ1-5, with D maybe TRBD1 (6 bases). V was shortened by 5 bases and J by 7 bases, with 15 bases between the two germline ends. The CDR3 is made up of 14 amino acids. CDR1 and CDR2 (germline): MNHEY, SMNVEV (reference sequence). CDR3: CASSIRQVGQPQHF. The CDR3 DNA is TGTGCCAGCAGTATTCGACAGGTTGGACAGCCCCAGCATTTT.

V usage is TRBV15 and J usage is TRBJ2-1; no reliable D call. The CDR3 is made up of 13 amino acids. The germline gives CDR1 LNHNV, CDR2 YYDKDF (reference sequence). Between the trimmed V and J ends, which lost 0 bases and 5 bases, there was a span of 5 bases. CDR3 nucleotide sequence: TGTGCCACCAGCAGAGATCCGGACAATGAGCAGTTCTTC. Amino acids: CATSRDPDNEQFF.

The gene calls are TRBV9 and TRBJ2-7; 11 bases match TRBD2. The J segment lost 3 bases and the V segment lost 4 bases, leaving 6 bases of the junction unmatched. The CDR3 spans 15 residues. Germline V gene lookup returns CDR1 SGDLS and CDR2 YYNGEE. The CDR3 region has the DNA TGTGCCAGCAGCTCCGGGACTAGCGGTCACTACGAGCAGTACTTC. As protein: CASSSGTSGHYEQYF.

The chain employs TRBV5-1 and TRBJ1-5; no definite D call. The CDR3 totals 17 residues. With 3 bases removed from V and 2 bases from J, the gap between germline ends came to 18 bases. Germline V gene lookup returns CDR1 SGHRS and CDR2 YFSETQ. The CDR3 region has the DNA TGCGCCAGCAGCTCCCGGAGGCCCCCAGGCCGCAATCAGCCCCAGCATTTT. Translating it yields CASSSRRPPGRNQPQHF.